These 11 T cell receptor beta chains were sequenced from one sample in a study of T cells expressing NK-cell markers. TCRdb derives one entry per CDR3 protein from the 5' RACE reads, leaving out DNA. The sample's table shows almost 450,000 distinct CDR3 sequences. The sample was blood T cells: a sorted CD56 or NKG2C T cell subset, CD4+ or CD8+ T cells, or bulk PBMC T cells (not recorded which). These receptors were taken from a woman aged 18-70 years in good health.

The CDR3 reads CASSMLAGDTQYF. V usage is TRBV7-2 and J usage is TRBJ2-3. CDR1 and CDR2 (germline): SGHTA, FQGNSA. There are 13 residues in the CDR3.

V gene TRBV7-3 combines with J gene TRBJ1-5. CDR3 length: 13 amino acids. Germline V lookup: CDR1 SGHTA, CDR2 FQGTGA. CDR3 in amino acids: CASSLTPDQPQHF.

The J gene is TRBJ1-2, the V gene TRBV4-1; without DNA, the TCRdb call of TRBD1 cannot be checked. Looked up from germline, CDR1 is MGHRA and CDR2 is YSYEKL. The length of the CDR3 is 19 residues. The CDR3 is CASSQDPSSRTGGAGGYTF.

This rearrangement joins TRBV20-1 to TRBJ1-5; lacking DNA, the TRBD1 call made by TCRdb goes unchecked. The CDR3 covers 12 residues. Germline V gene data show CDR1 as DFQATT and CDR2 as SNEGSKA (reference sequence). The CDR3 protein is CSAYRSNQPQHF.

This sequence joins TRBV4-3 and TRBJ2-2; the D gene TCRdb calls, TRBD1, cannot be checked with no DNA. This CDR3 spans 16 amino acids. Per germline, CDR1 LGHNA and CDR2 YSLEER. CDR3 residues: CASSQGQGANTGELFF.

The rearrangement joins TRBV20-1 to TRBJ1-5; the D call of TRBD1 rests on TCRdb alone, since no DNA is present to check it. The CDR3 runs 13 residues. From germline, CDR1 is DFQATT and CDR2 SNEGSKA (reference sequence). CDR3 sequence reads: CSASGAGGQPQHF.

J is TRBJ1-1 and V is TRBV5-4; TCRdb's D call of TRBD1 is untestable without DNA. The CDR3 is 13 amino acids. Germline CDR1 is SGHNT and CDR2 is YYREEE (reference sequence). CDR3 protein: CASRDVLNTEAFF.

This chain joins TRBV7-3 and TRBJ2-2; absent DNA, TCRdb's TRBD1 call cannot be checked. The germline CDR1 and CDR2 sequences are SGHTA and FQGTGA. The CDR3 is 14 residues long. The CDR3 is CASSPDAGTGELFF.

V gene TRBV12-3 or TRBV12-4 combines with J gene TRBJ2-5; TCRdb's D gene call, TRBD1, goes unchecked for lack of DNA. There are 18 residues in the CDR3. CDR3 region: CASTSLSPGQGDRETQYF.

The gene calls are TRBV30 and TRBJ2-1; TCRdb's D gene call, TRBD1, goes unchecked for lack of DNA. The CDR3 spans 13 residues. Germline values: CDR1 GTSNPN, CDR2 SVGIG (reference sequence). This chain's CDR3 is CAWSLRGFNEQFF.

V and J are TRBV20-1 and TRBJ2-5; TCRdb outputs TRBD1, but without DNA this stays unchecked. The CDR3 totals 15 residues. In germline, CDR1 is DFQATT, CDR2 SNEGSKA (reference sequence). The CDR3 sequence: CSARSGTGYQETQYF.